These T cell receptor beta chains were read from a single sample in a study of early T cells in non-severe SARS-CoV-2 infection. TCRdb reprocessed the 5' RACE reads via MiXCR and lists one record per CDR3 protein. The sample comprises about 69,000 distinct CDR3 sequences, around 10% of which are singletons, and under 7% rests with the top ten. The sequencing used whole blood, collected at baseline. The receptors here all came from an adult who was a healthcare worker with PCR-confirmed SARS-CoV-2 infection or an uninfected control (not recorded which). CDR3s include the opening cysteine and the closing phenylalanine or tryptophan. Each record gives: J gene, clone size, V gene, D gene, CDR3 protein, CDR3 DNA. The D gene is left open where the match is weak. Clone size is given for some rows only: seen once, a few or many times, or a class if the clone is expanded.

TRBJ1-4	NA	TRBV7-9	NA	CASTEPTSSGKLFF	TGTGCCAGCACTGAGCCCACTTCATCAGGGAAACTGTTTTTT
TRBJ2-1	many	TRBV2	TRBD2	CASSEPGGGSYNEQFF	TGTGCCAGCAGTGAACCTGGCGGGGGGTCCTACAATGAGCAGTTCTTC
TRBJ2-3	NA	TRBV18	TRBD2	CASSPGGTDTQYF	TGTGCCAGCTCACCGGGAGGGACAGATACGCAGTATTTT
TRBJ2-3	few	TRBV18	NA	CASSPLRQGDTDTQYF	TGTGCCAGCTCACCACTGAGGCAGGGCGACACAGATACGCAGTATTTT
TRBJ1-1	NA	TRBV5-4	NA	CASSLAGAWNTEAFF	TGTGCCAGCAGCTTGGCAGGGGCTTGGAACACTGAAGCTTTCTTT
TRBJ1-6	few	TRBV15	NA	CATSRRVSPLHF	TGTGCCACCAGCAGGCGGGTTTCACCCCTCCACTTT
TRBJ1-4	many	TRBV28	TRBD1	CASNRGPNEKLFF	TGTGCCAGCAACAGGGGGCCAAATGAAAAACTGTTTTTT
TRBJ1-1	few	TRBV6-2/TRBV6-3	TRBD1	CASSYVFLQGVVTEAFF	TGTGCCAGCAGTTACGTATTCCTACAGGGGGTTGTCACTGAAGCTTTCTTT
TRBJ1-2	NA	TRBV20-1	NA	CSARDRAGSNYGYTF	TGCAGTGCTAGAGATCGGGCAGGGAGCAACTATGGCTACACCTTC
TRBJ2-4	NA	TRBV7-2	NA	CASSSINREAKNIQYF	TGTGCCAGCAGCTCGATAAACAGGGAGGCCAAAAACATTCAGTACTTC
TRBJ2-1	many	TRBV27	NA	CASSLDRIDYNEQFF	TGTGCCAGCAGTTTGGACCGAATTGACTACAATGAGCAGTTCTTC
TRBJ2-7	many	TRBV5-1	NA	CASSPNYSYEQYF	TGCGCCAGCAGCCCGAATTACTCCTACGAGCAGTACTTC
TRBJ2-4	NA	TRBV30	TRBD2	CAWSGRTSGRGAKNIQYF	TGTGCCTGGAGTGGGAGGACTAGCGGGAGAGGGGCCAAAAACATTCAGTACTTC
TRBJ1-2	NA	TRBV20-1	NA	CSASTSRGGPNYGYTF	TGCAGTGCTAGTACCAGTAGGGGCGGACCTAACTATGGCTACACCTTC
TRBJ2-1	many	TRBV12-3/TRBV12-4	TRBD2	CASSFASGSFLVEQFF	TGTGCCAGCAGTTTCGCTAGCGGGAGTTTCTTGGTTGAGCAGTTCTTC
TRBJ1-1	few	TRBV6-2/TRBV6-3	NA	CASSHTQGNTEAFF	TGTGCCAGCAGTCATACACAGGGAAACACTGAAGCTTTCTTT
TRBJ2-2	NA	TRBV12-3/TRBV12-4	NA	CASSFRRGHTGELFF	TGTGCCAGCAGTTTTCGTAGAGGCCACACCGGGGAGCTGTTTTTT